This TCR beta chain derives from a study of Ad26.COV2.S vaccination and SARS-CoV-2 variants. Study information: Participants got Ad26.COV2.S intramuscularly, once or twice 56 days apart. General study findings and limits: Substantial breadth was reported for post-vaccination spike-specific CD8+ and CD4+ T cells. Possibly, TCR breadth and depth analyses underestimated total T cell responses.

Noted treatment: about 20 received Ad26.COV2.S at low or high dose, single or two shots; 5 received placebo; per-sample allocation not given. Day 63 after the first injection of vaccine or placebo was the sampling time. The repertoire was sequenced with immunoSEQ multiplex PCR; TCRdb's copy has only in-frame clones and lacks some. Of about 430,000 clones in the sample, 75% to 95% were seen once. Details on this clone: Its antigen remains unidentified.

This CDR3 is built from 13 residues. Deletions cut 0 bases from V and 9 bases from J, with 11 bases between. CDR1 and CDR2 from the germline V gene are SGHRS and YFSETQ. The sequence derives from a person aged 18-60 years who received the Ad26.COV2.S COVID-19 vaccine or a placebo. The V call is TRBV5-1, the J call TRBJ2-3; no clear D gene. Sequenced material: peripheral blood, taken in a trial of Ad26.COV2.S vaccine versus placebo. CDR3 amino acids: CASSLAPLGTQYF. The CDR3 region has the DNA TGCGCCAGCAGCTTGGCCCCGCTAGGGACGCAGTATTTT.